This TCR beta chain was observed in a study of T-cell reconstitution after alpha-beta-depleted transplantation in children. A TCRbeta library incorporating unique molecular identifiers was prepared. TCRdb analysed the PCR reads with MiXCR anew, one entry per CDR3 protein. The sample yields some 550,000 distinct CDR3 sequences, about 21% seen once. This CDR3 is built from 17 residues. Germline V gene sequence: CDR1 LGHNA, CDR2 YSLEER. Between the trimmed V and J ends, which lost 1 base and 0 bases, there was a span of 14 bases. The chain links TRBV4-3 to TRBJ2-3, with unresolved D. This clonotype was obtained from a boy in the first two years of life who had a stem cell transplant for acute myeloid leukemia, so the T cells may come from the graft donor. The sample in question was PBMCs, mostly from graft donor cells, obtained 360 days after TCRalphabeta/CD19-depleted stem cell transplant. CDR3 in DNA: TGCGCCAGCAGCCAAGTTCTCATCATTCCTAGCACAGATACGCAGTATTTT. Encoded protein: CASSQVLIIPSTDTQYF.